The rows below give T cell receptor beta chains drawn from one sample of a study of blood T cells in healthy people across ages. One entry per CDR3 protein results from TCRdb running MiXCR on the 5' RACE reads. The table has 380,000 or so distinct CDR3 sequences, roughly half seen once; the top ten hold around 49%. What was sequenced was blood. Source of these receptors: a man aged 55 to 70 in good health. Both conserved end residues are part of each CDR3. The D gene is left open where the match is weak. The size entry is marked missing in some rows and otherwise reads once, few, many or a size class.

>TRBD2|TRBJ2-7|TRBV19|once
TGTGCCAGTAGTATCGGGACTAGCGGGAGAAATGAGCAGTACTTC
CASSIGTSGRNEQYF
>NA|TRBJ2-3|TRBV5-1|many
TGTGCCAGCAGCTTAAGCTCTAGCACAGATACGCAGTATTTT
CASSLSSSTDTQYF
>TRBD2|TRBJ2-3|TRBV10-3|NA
TGTGCCATCAGGGAGCTAGCGGGGGGGCACAGCACAGATACGCAGTATTTT
CAIRELAGGHSTDTQYF
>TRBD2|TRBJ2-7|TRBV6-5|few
TGTGCCAGCAGTAAGGGACTAGCGGACTACTACGAGCAGTACTTC
CASSKGLADYYEQYF
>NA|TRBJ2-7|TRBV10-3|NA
TGTGCCATCAGTGAGTCCCCAGGAATCTACGAGCAGTACTTC
CAISESPGIYEQYF
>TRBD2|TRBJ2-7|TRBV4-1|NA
TGCGCCAGCAGCCAGCTAGCGGTCTCCTACGAGCAGTACTTC
CASSQLAVSYEQYF
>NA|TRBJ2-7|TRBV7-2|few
TGTGCCAGCAGCTTCGACGACACAACCTACGAGCAGTACTTC
CASSFDDTTYEQYF
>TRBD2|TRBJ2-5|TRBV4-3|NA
TGCGCCAGCAGCCAGAGACTAGCAGACCAAGAGACCCAGTACTTC
CASSQRLADQETQYF
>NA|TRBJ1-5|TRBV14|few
TGTGCCAGCAGTCCAGGGTTGGCGCAGCCCCAGCATTTT
CASSPGLAQPQHF
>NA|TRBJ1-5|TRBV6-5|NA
TGTGCCAGCAGTTACGCGGGCAGGGCGTCGGGGCCCCAGCATTTT
CASSYAGRASGPQHF
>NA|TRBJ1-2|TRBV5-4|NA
TGTGCCAGCAGCTTGGACGGGATGGCCGGATATGGCTACACCTTC
CASSLDGMAGYGYTF
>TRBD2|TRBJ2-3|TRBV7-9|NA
TGTGCCAGCAGCGTCCCGGGACTACCAAACACAGATACGCAGTATTTT
CASSVPGLPNTDTQYF
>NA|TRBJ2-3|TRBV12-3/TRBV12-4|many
TGTGCCACCTTAACCCCTAGCACAGATACGCAGTATTTT
CATLTPSTDTQYF
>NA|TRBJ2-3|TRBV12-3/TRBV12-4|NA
TGTGCCAGCAGTTCTAGAGGGAGAGCAGATGTGGAATATTTT
CASSSRGRADVEYF
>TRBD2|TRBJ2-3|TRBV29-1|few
TGCAGCGTTGAGTGCAGCGGGAGAGATACGCAGTATTTT
CSVECSGRDTQYF